This T cell receptor beta chain stems from a study of cytomegalovirus exposure and HLA in healthy donors (dated by TCRdb to 2016 to 2017). Regarding the study in general: According to a later analysis, one platform produced both the 120 validation repertoires and the 666 repertoires of the first cohort. High-throughput TCR immunosequencing, statistical association of individual TCRs with disease status, and machine learning were combined to predict cytomegalovirus infection status. The study aimed to test whether signatures of past pathogen exposure could be identified by cataloging public T cell receptors. In addition to the first cohort of roughly 700 subjects, a separate validation cohort of 120 different subjects was used. The research as a whole found: The authors suggested that the approach could potentially be generalized to other disease states and immunological phenotypes. A later analysis found that TCRs clustered in the first cohort also tended to co-occur in the 120 validation repertoires, with 94% of cluster scores above 0. All 120 or so repertoires were used to score co-occurrence in the validation cohort in a later analysis, because that analysis had no HLA typing for the cohort. The classifier was reported to diagnose cytomegalovirus status with high specificity and sensitivity in both the original and validation cohorts. Most TCR sequences were seen in very few donors, while some public TCRs were found in many individuals. The study listed 164 TCR beta chains as associated with cytomegalovirus. In vitro tests confirmed that three of the cytomegalovirus-associated TCR beta chains recognize cytomegalovirus antigens.

From the cysteine through the phenylalanine, the CDR3 covers 15 amino acids. The retained sequence is limited to the CDR3, 45 bases, with the frame set at the first base. V gives up 3 bases and J gives up 6 bases, and the segment between their germline ends measures 18 bases. The germline V gene provides CDR1 SGDLS and CDR2 YYNGEE. Library creation used the immunoSEQ multiplex PCR assay. The paper's data handling went like this. A statistical classification framework was built to diagnose cytomegalovirus status from the catalog of TCR beta chain sequences. TCRdb took over this immuneACCESS table, retaining in-frame rearrangements with V and J assigned. Such tables are incomplete; in checked studies, under half of the missing clones stem from an unresolved V gene, and the remainder is unexplained. Clonal size and the V and J genes are those of that table, whereas D and trimming came from the DNA. The sample has tens of thousands of clones on record, approximately 96% of them singletons. Of the sample, 0.78% falls within the top ten clones.

Concerning this clone itself: This receptor's antigen is unknown. Per-nucleotide qualities are absent, and no much larger clonotype sits a single base away.

The donors were included in the validation cohort of some 120 subjects, a group kept apart from the approximately 700-subject first cohort. Material: PBMCs. The TCR originated in a young man in good health and CMV-seronegative. This receptor chain uses TRBV9 and TRBJ1-1, with a weak D call of TRBD1 (5 bases match). CDR3 loop: CASSGGTVPGPEAFF. At the DNA level, the sequence is TGTGCCAGCAGCGGCGGGACCGTCCCAGGCCCTGAAGCTTTCTTT.